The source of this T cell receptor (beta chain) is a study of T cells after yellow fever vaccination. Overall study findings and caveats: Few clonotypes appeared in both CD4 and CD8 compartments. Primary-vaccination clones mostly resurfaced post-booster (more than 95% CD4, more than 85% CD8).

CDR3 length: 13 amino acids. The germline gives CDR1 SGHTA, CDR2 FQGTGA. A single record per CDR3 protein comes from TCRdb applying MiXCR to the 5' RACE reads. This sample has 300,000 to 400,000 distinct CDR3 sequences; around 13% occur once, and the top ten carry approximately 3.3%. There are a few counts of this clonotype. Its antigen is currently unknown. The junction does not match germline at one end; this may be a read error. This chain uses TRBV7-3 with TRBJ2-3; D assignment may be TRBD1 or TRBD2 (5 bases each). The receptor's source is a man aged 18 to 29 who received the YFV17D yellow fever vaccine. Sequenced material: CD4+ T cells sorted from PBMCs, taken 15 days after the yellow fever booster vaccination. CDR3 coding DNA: TGTGCCAGCAGCTGGGGGAACACAGATACGCAGTGTTTT. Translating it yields CASSWGNTDTQCF.